This TCR beta chain was sequenced for a study of control samples from healthy donors and cancer patients. TCRdb's table, derived via immunoSEQ multiplex PCR, lists solely in-frame clones and lacks some. This table holds more than 35,000 clones, approximately 94% found once. CDR1 MNHEY and CDR2 SVGAGI come from the germline V gene. Trimming removed 2 bases from V and 4 bases from J; junction bases left unmatched: 5. The CDR3 is made up of 15 amino acids. This sequence originates from a man in his fifties or sixties in good health. The J gene is TRBJ2-5, the V gene TRBV6-5; 9 positions match TRBD2. Sequencing input: blood. The CDR3 sequence is CASSYDRTSVETQYF. The CDR3 bases are TGTGCCAGCAGTTACGACCGGACTAGCGTAGAGACCCAGTACTTC.